The clone carrying this T cell receptor (beta chain) was picked up a small number of times. Its antigen is not known. Memory CD4+ T cells were sorted as CD4+CD45RO+CD25- cells. Semi-nested PCR with Nested Universal Primer A followed constant-region reverse priming of full-length variable regions. TCRdb recomputed calls from the 5' RACE reads with MiXCR, one row per CDR3 protein. There are roughly 40,000 distinct CDR3 sequences in the sample; approximately 31% occur only once, and 3.5% to 4% lies in the top ten. Germline CDR1 DFQATT, CDR2 SNEGSKA (reference sequence). This CDR3 is 13 amino acids long. Unmatched junction bases numbered 3, after V lost 4 bases and J lost 0 bases. Study-wide findings and caveats: Tumor-infiltrating Treg TCR alpha and beta sequences overlapped most with tumor naive CD4+ T cells, then blood naive. The TCR gene usage of tumor memory CD4+ T cells clustered together with blood and lymph node memory CD4+ cells and with lymph node naive CD4+ cells.

The V and J genes are TRBV20-1 and TRBJ2-7, with 7 bases matching TRBD2. Sequenced sample: memory CD4+ T cells sorted from a lymph node. The subset denotes: memory CD4+ T cells, CD4+CD45RO+CD25-. This clonotype was obtained from a female donor with breast cancer. The CDR3 DNA sequence: TGCAGTGCTAAGACTAGCCGCTCCTACGAGCAGTACTTC. This codes for CSAKTSRSYEQYF.